A selection of T cell receptor beta chains follows, all from one sample in a study of beta chain features in type 1 diabetes. Clones were sequenced by immunoSEQ multiplex PCR, and TCRdb holds only the in-frame ones, with some missing. The sample holds roughly 400,000 clones, roughly 14% seen once. The sequencing sample was made of naive CD4+ T cells from blood. These receptors all come from a man aged 25 to 40 in good health. The CDR3 runs from the conserved cysteine through the conserved F or W. Each record gives: CDR3 length, J gene, V gene, D gene, clone size, CDR3 DNA, CDR3 protein. The D gene is left open where the match is weak. Clone size appears in some rows only: once, few, many, or a class for an expanded clone.

>12|TRBJ2-7|TRBV6-5|.|few
TGTGCCAGCAGTCAGCGGAGGGGAGAGCAGTACTTC
CASSQRRGEQYF
>14|TRBJ2-3|TRBV9|.|.
TGTGCCAGCAGCGTAGCGCCCCGGACAGATACGCAGTATTTT
CASSVAPRTDTQYF
>13|TRBJ2-1|TRBV4-3|.|.
TGCGCCAGCAGCCTCGAGTCCTACAATGAGCAGTTCTTC
CASSLESYNEQFF
>18|TRBJ2-5|TRBV4-3|TRBD1|.
TGCGCCAGCAGCCAAGATGGACAATCAGGGGGCTCGGGAGAGACCCAGTACTTC
CASSQDGQSGGSGETQYF
>14|TRBJ2-5|TRBV11-2|.|.
TGTGCCAGCAGCTTAGGATCGGGGCAAGAGACCCAGTACTTC
CASSLGSGQETQYF
>15|TRBJ2-3|TRBV7-3|.|.
TGTGCCAGCAGCTTAACGAGTCTAGCTTCAGATACGCAGTATTTT
CASSLTSLASDTQYF
>13|TRBJ1-1|TRBV29-1|.|few
TGCAGCGTTGGCGGTGGGGAGGGCACTGAAGCTTTCTTT
CSVGGGEGTEAFF
>11|TRBJ2-3|TRBV7-8|.|few
TGTGCCAGCACCCTCACAGATACGCAGTATTTT
CASTLTDTQYF
>13|TRBJ2-7|TRBV18|.|few
TGTGCCAGCTCATTTGATTTATCCTACGAGCAGTACTTC
CASSFDLSYEQYF
>11|TRBJ1-2|TRBV20-1|.|.
TGCAGTGCTAGAGATCCTGACTACTACACCTTC
CSARDPDYYTF
>14|TRBJ2-3|TRBV27|TRBD2|.
TGTGCCAGCAGTACACTAGCGGGGGAAGATACGCAGTATTTT
CASSTLAGEDTQYF
>15|TRBJ2-4|TRBV7-9|TRBD1|many
TGTGCCAGCAGCTTCCCCGGGACAGGGAAAAACATTCAGTACTTC
CASSFPGTGKNIQYF
>15|TRBJ2-3|TRBV7-9|.|.
TGTGCCAGCAGCCTTGAGGGGTTATTCACAGATACGCAGTATTTT
CASSLEGLFTDTQYF
>14|TRBJ1-3|TRBV4-1|.|few
TGCGCCAGCAGCCAAGAATACCGTGAAAACACCATATATTTT
CASSQEYRENTIYF
>14|TRBJ2-1|TRBV9|.|.
TGTGCCAGCAGCGTAGTGGGGTCTAGTGGGGAGCAGTTCTTC
CASSVVGSSGEQFF
>17|TRBJ2-5|TRBV19|TRBD1|.
TGTGCCAGTAGTCCCCTCCAAGGGACAGGGGAACAAGAGACCCAGTACTTC
CASSPLQGTGEQETQYF